In this sample, the clone carrying this T cell receptor (beta chain) turned up a few times. Antigen: not known. The source of the sample is a study of early T cells in non-severe SARS-CoV-2 infection. Attachment of unique molecular identifiers was made to individual cDNA molecules. TCRdb processed the 5' RACE reads anew with MiXCR; each CDR3 protein has one entry. This table holds about 64,000 distinct CDR3 sequences, around 20% found once. The study's findings and limits: Matching with VDJdb favored anti-spike CD8 responses (missing private and CD4 specificities).

The junction had 10 bases not matched to a gene; V was cut back by 4 bases and J by 7 bases. This CDR3 region has 17 residues. Per the germline V gene, CDR1 is SGHNT and CDR2 is YYREEE (reference sequence). This chain connects TRBV5-4 to TRBJ2-1, with 14 bases fitting TRBD2. The receptor's source is an adult who was a healthcare worker with PCR-confirmed SARS-CoV-2 infection or an uninfected control (not recorded which). The sample consisted of whole blood, taken at baseline. The CDR3 coding sequence is TGTGCCAGCAGCCCGACTAGCGGGGGGGCCCTATGGAATGAGCAGTTCTTC. It specifies CASSPTSGGALWNEQFF.